This T cell receptor beta chain was profiled in a study of regulatory T cells in long-lasting Graves disease. Libraries of TCR beta came from iRepertoire HTBI primers plus Arm-PCR of CDR3 regions. In TCRdb, the multiplex PCR reads were re-called with MiXCR into one record per CDR3 protein. Of around 450,000 distinct CDR3 sequences in the sample, 20% to 25% were seen once. The V and J ends lost 6 bases and 7 bases, in that order; junction bases with no gene match: 8. Germline CDR1 DFQATT, CDR2 SNEGSKA (reference sequence). The CDR3 has 12 amino acids. Study-wide results and caveats: Thyroid tissue went unexamined; only peripheral blood was analyzed. Having only a small sample size may have limited accuracy.

Time point defined: persistent/refractory GD, antithyroid drugs over 5 years with positive TRAb. Extracted RNA from PBMCs served as the source of the TCR library. The peripheral blood volume drawn was around 10 milliliters, and it was collected into EDTA tubes. This clonotype was seen ten or more times. Its antigen is unidentified. This chain uses TRBV20-1 with TRBJ1-2; 7 nucleotides agree with TRBD1. This clonotype was obtained from a female donor with Graves disease. Source: peripheral blood mononuclear cells (PBMCs), taken when the disease was refractory, from a patient treated with antithyroid drugs. The CDR3 nucleotides read TGCAGTGCAAACAGGGGAGTAAGTGGCTACACCTTC. It translates to CSANRGVSGYTF.